This T cell receptor beta chain emerged from a study of shared clonotypes between healthy human individuals. Note on this clone: Its target is not known.

Assay used: immunoSEQ multiplex PCR; TCRdb lists only in-frame clones, some missing. Here the sample spans more than 550,000 clones, just under 75% being singletons. Division of CD4+ cells produced a CD45RA+ naive subset and a CD45RA-negative memory subset. In germline, CDR1 is MNHEY, CDR2 SMNVEV (reference sequence). CDR3 length: 16 residues. The J segment lost 0 bases and the V segment lost 5 bases, leaving 4 bases of the junction unmatched. General study points: In general, naive subsets displayed greater estimated richness than memory subsets did.

The chain carries TRBV27 and TRBJ2-3; 11 bases are shared with TRBD2. The clonotype comes from a woman in her 30s in good health. The source material was memory CD4+ T cells sorted from blood. The subset was: CD45RA-negative fraction. CDR3 residues: CASSKLAGGSTDTQYF. The CDR3 DNA sequence: TGTGCCAGCAGTAAATTAGCGGGAGGGAGCACAGATACGCAGTATTTT.